This is a list of T cell receptor beta chains from one sample in a study of CD8+CD57+ T cells in acquired aplastic anemia. From the reads, TCRdb called clonotypes with MiXCR, one entry per CDR3 protein. The repertoire holds some 190,000 distinct CDR3 sequences, approximately 49% seen once, with around 2.7% in the top ten. The sample was sorted CD4+, CD8+, or CD8+CD57+ T cells (not recorded which) from PBMCs. The receptors shown here come from a human donor in good health. CDR3s include the opening cysteine and the closing phenylalanine or tryptophan. The D gene is left open where the match is weak. Size tells how often a clone was seen (once, few, many) or the class of an expanded clone, and some rows leave it out.

j_gene	d_gene	v_gene	abundance	CDR3aa	CDR3nt
TRBJ2-5	NA	TRBV20-1	NA	CSAARETQYF	TGCAGTGCTGCCCGGGAGACCCAGTACTTC
TRBJ2-1	NA	TRBV24-1	few	CATSEFGQDPYNEQFF	TGTGCCACCAGTGAGTTCGGGCAGGATCCATACAATGAGCAGTTCTTC
TRBJ1-2	NA	TRBV10-2	few	CASRRDHRANYGYTF	TGCGCCAGCAGACGGGACCACCGGGCTAACTATGGCTACACCTTC
TRBJ1-5	NA	TRBV7-9	many	CASSFSGGGDQPQHF	TGTGCCAGCAGCTTTTCAGGCGGAGGGGATCAGCCCCAGCATTTT
TRBJ1-2	TRBD1	TRBV7-9	many	CASSLGTGVHGYTF	TGTGCCAGCAGCTTAGGGACAGGGGTCCATGGCTACACCTTC
TRBJ1-1	NA	TRBV3-1	many	CASRRTAANTEAFF	TGTGCCAGCAGACGGACGGCAGCAAACACTGAAGCTTTCTTT
TRBJ1-1	TRBD1	TRBV7-8	once	CASSLEFGDREAFF	TGTGCCAGCAGCTTAGAATTTGGGGACAGGGAAGCTTTCTTT
TRBJ2-5	TRBD1	TRBV5-4	many	CASSSGQGIETQYF	TGTGCCAGCAGCTCGGGACAGGGGATAGAGACCCAGTACTTC
TRBJ2-2	NA	TRBV11-3	NA	CASSLEANTGELFF	TGTGCCAGCAGCTTAGAGGCAAACACCGGGGAGCTGTTTTTT
TRBJ2-3	NA	TRBV11-3	many	CASSGRGTDTQYF	TGTGCCAGCAGCGGCCGGGGCACAGATACGCAGTATTTT
TRBJ1-4	TRBD1	TRBV7-2	NA	CASSLVPGGSEKLFF	TGTGCCAGCAGCTTAGTTCCAGGGGGCTCTGAAAAACTGTTTTTT
TRBJ2-7	NA	TRBV10-3	NA	CAISGFEGPTYEQYF	TGTGCCATCAGTGGGTTCGAGGGGCCGACCTACGAGCAGTACTTC
TRBJ2-5	TRBD2	TRBV5-1	NA	CASSLEVGLVSETQYF	TGCGCCAGCAGCTTGGAGGTGGGACTAGTCTCAGAGACCCAGTACTTC
TRBJ1-2	NA	TRBV24-1	NA	CATSPGSPYGYTF	TGTGCCACCAGTCCGGGGTCCCCATATGGCTACACCTTC
TRBJ2-7	TRBD2	TRBV12-3/TRBV12-4	many	CASRGLAGAYEQYF	TGTGCCAGCCGAGGGCTAGCGGGGGCCTACGAGCAGTACTTC
TRBJ2-2	NA	TRBV24-1	NA	CATSNRNTGGLFF	TGTGCCACCAGCAACAGGAACACCGGGGGGCTGTTTTTT
TRBJ1-1	NA	TRBV19	many	CASSMSLGLAGKAFF	TGTGCCAGTAGTATGTCCCTCGGGTTGGCGGGGAAAGCTTTCTTT
TRBJ2-7	NA	TRBV12-3/TRBV12-4	few	CASSLRQAYEQYF	TGTGCCAGCAGTTTAAGACAGGCCTACGAGCAGTACTTC
TRBJ1-3	NA	TRBV6-2/TRBV6-3	NA	CASSYSRDSGNTIYF	TGTGCCAGCAGTTACAGCAGGGACTCTGGAAACACCATATATTTT
TRBJ2-7	TRBD1	TRBV20-1	few	CSAGRDRGYEQYF	TGCAGTGCGGGCCGGGACAGGGGATACGAGCAGTACTTC
TRBJ2-1	TRBD2	TRBV29-1	NA	CSAGTSGPYNEQFF	TGCAGCGCGGGGACTAGCGGGCCCTACAATGAGCAGTTCTTC
TRBJ2-5	NA	TRBV7-7	few	CASSPWTADYQETQYF	TGTGCTAGCAGCCCCTGGACAGCAGACTACCAAGAGACCCAGTACTTC
TRBJ2-5	NA	TRBV3-1	few	CASSRRTDQYQETQYF	TGTGCCAGCAGCCGACGGACAGACCAGTACCAAGAGACCCAGTACTTC
TRBJ2-2	NA	TRBV5-1	few	CASSLEAVNTGELFF	TGCGCCAGCAGCTTGGAAGCAGTTAACACCGGGGAGCTGTTTTTT
TRBJ2-3	TRBD2	TRBV2	NA	CASSGVGGGATDTQYF	TGTGCCAGCAGTGGAGTTGGCGGGGGGGCCACAGATACACAGTATTTT
TRBJ1-1	NA	TRBV7-8	NA	CASSTRGGRNTEAFF	TGTGCCAGCAGCACCCGAGGGGGACGTAACACTGAAGCTTTCTTT
TRBJ2-2	NA	TRBV20-1	many	CSARVPGELFF	TGCAGTGCTAGAGTCCCCGGGGAGCTGTTTTTT
TRBJ2-3	TRBD2	TRBV5-1	NA	CASSYVEGGPTDTQYF	TGCGCCAGCAGCTATGTAGAGGGAGGGCCCACGGATACGCAGTATTTT
TRBJ2-1	TRBD2	TRBV25-1	NA	CASSPAGGSHNEQFF	TGTGCCAGCAGTCCGGCGGGAGGCTCCCACAATGAGCAGTTCTTC
TRBJ2-7	NA	TRBV7-9	few	CASSHDSSYEQYF	TGTGCCAGCAGCCATGACAGCTCCTACGAGCAGTACTTC
TRBJ1-1	NA	TRBV7-2	NA	CASSSNRDLTEAFF	TGTGCCAGCAGCTCCAACAGGGACCTAACTGAAGCTTTCTTT
TRBJ2-2	TRBD1	TRBV28	NA	CASSVWQGAAGEPFF	TGTGCCAGCAGTGTTTGGCAGGGGGCCGCCGGGGAGCCGTTTTTT
TRBJ2-2	NA	TRBV18	few	CASSPPSGRNTGELFF	TGTGCCAGCTCACCACCGTCAGGGCGGAACACCGGGGAGCTGTTTTTT
TRBJ2-1	NA	TRBV12-3/TRBV12-4	few	CASTQLRGASYNEQFF	TGTGCCAGCACCCAACTCAGGGGGGCCTCCTACAATGAGCAGTTCTTC
TRBJ1-1	NA	TRBV10-3	NA	CAIRLNTEASF	TGTGCCATCAGGTTGAACACTGAAGCTTCCTTT
TRBJ1-2	NA	TRBV19	NA	CASRDLRGHYGYTF	TGTGCCAGTAGGGACCTTCGAGGACACTATGGCTACACCTTC
TRBJ2-3	NA	TRBV19	many	CASSGDTSDTQYF	TGTGCCAGTAGTGGAGACACCTCAGATACGCAGTATTTT
TRBJ2-7	TRBD2	TRBV19	NA	CASSPTSGKTYEQYF	TGTGCCAGTAGTCCCACTAGCGGGAAAACCTACGAGCAGTACTTC
TRBJ2-7	NA	TRBV2	many	CASSGADSYEQYF	TGTGCCAGCAGTGGTGCAGACTCCTACGAGCAGTACTTC
TRBJ1-1	NA	TRBV29-1	NA	CSVRAENTEAFF	TGCAGCGTACGGGCAGAGAACACTGAAGCCTTCTTT
TRBJ1-4	TRBD1	TRBV29-1	NA	CSVGRTGYEKLFF	TGCAGCGTGGGGAGGACAGGTTATGAAAAACTGTTTTTT